This entry features one TCR beta chain sequence. Its target antigen remains unknown. The input lacks base qualities; no much larger clone sits a single base away. The sample originates from a study of blood T cells in healthy people across ages (dated by TCRdb to the mid-2010s). Background on the whole study: Template switching captured roughly one uniquely barcoded TCR beta cDNA molecule per two T cells in model experiments. To avoid experimental bias, donors of different ages were randomly spread across the sequencing lanes. The donors were divided into four age groups: young (average around 15 years), middle-aged (roughly 42), aged (about 56) and long-lived (nearly 85). The study analyzed two additional independent replicas of 1 million unique cDNA reads from the same blood draw for two donors, one aged 18 to 30 and one aged 80 or older. Using deep sequencing normalized with unique cDNA molecular identifiers, the study measured how TCR beta repertoire diversity changes with age. On the study overall, not on this receptor specifically: Estimates of total diversity based on one million sequenced T cells were considered lower bounds and underestimates. As age increased, observed TCR beta diversity per million T cells dropped in a roughly linear way, and a significant reduction was already evident by age 40. Because profiling used bulk unsorted PBMCs, naive and antigen-experienced compartments could not be compared conclusively. The percentage of naive T cells measured by flow cytometry correlated strongly with observed TCR beta diversity. Because the CMV infection status of the donors was unknown, age-related changes in expanded clonotypes may potentially have been confounded. Compared with the aged group, the long-lived group had more naive CD4+ T cells, fewer expanded clones and increased TCR diversity, suggesting age selection.

The donors were 40 or so Caucasian individuals from Russia, aged 6 to 90 years, who were systemically healthy. Each donor gave 9 to 10 milliliters of peripheral blood, collected into EDTA-treated Vacutainer tubes. Ficoll-Paque density-gradient centrifugation was used to isolate PBMCs, with at least 6 million per sample. Total RNA was extracted from PBMCs with Trizol reagent, with at least 6 micrograms obtained per sample. For every donor, flow cytometry on a PBMC aliquot measured the percentage of naive CD45RAhigh/CD27high T cells. Libraries were constructed by 5' RACE. A second PCR of roughly 7 to 11 cycles was performed with a sample-barcoded 5' primer and a J-beta primer mix. Each TCR beta cDNA molecule received a unique molecular identifier from a template-switch 5' adaptor carrying 12 random nucleotides. Each sample yielded at least 2.5 million CDR3-containing paired-end reads. All of the RNA was converted into first-strand cDNA using the Mint cDNA synthesis kit, with a TRBC-specific oligonucleotide serving as the primer. After uracil-DNA glycosylase treatment, a first 18-cycle PCR used universal primers M1SS and BC2_uni_R on all cDNA. The study's processing was this. Each sample was normalized by randomly selecting 1 million high-quality reads, each carrying a distinct molecular identifier. Reads with shared molecular identifiers were discarded instead of being binned into consensus sequences. MiTCR, set to a Q25 quality threshold and the strictest error-elimination algorithm, was used for CDR3 identification, clonotype clustering and error correction. A nonparametric unseen species model with Euler transformation was used to estimate a lower bound on total TCR beta diversity. In TCRdb, the public reads were trimmed at Q25 with fastp and aligned with MiXCR, with productive beta chains retained. Each entry merges the rows of one CDR3 protein and shows their most common DNA and genes. V and J calls and clone size were set by TCRdb, not the authors. The sample data list fewer than 2 million distinct CDR3 sequences, and approximately 40% of these were observed just once. The biggest ten clones account for more than 20% of the sample.

The germline V gene (reference sequence) specifies MNHEY as CDR1 and SMNVEV as CDR2. The CDR3 numbers 16 residues from cysteine through phenylalanine. Here the CDR3 DNA is all that survives: 48 bases in frame from base 1. Germline trimming: 2 bases from V, 6 bases from J; junction bases outside gene matches: 12. The sequence joins TRBV27 to TRBJ2-7; 8 middle bases align to TRBD1. This sequence was found in a human donor in good health. The sample was blood. The CDR3 corresponds to CASSLQPSIDRGEQYF. The sequenced DNA is TGTGCCAGCAGTTTACAGCCCTCTATCGACAGGGGCGAGCAGTACTTC.